The present T cell receptor beta chain was sequenced within a study of blood T cell repertoires in COVID-19. Study as a whole: Acute and convalescent COVID-19 specimens originated in the United States, Italy and Spain. T cells, B-cell-depleted T cells, or PBMCs provided the cDNA or gDNA that served as material.

The CDR3 runs to 16 residues. CDR1 is SGHVS and CDR2 is FNYEAQ in the germline V gene. The V end was cut by 5 bases, the J end by 5 bases, with 19 bases between. In the original processing: Estimated nucleated cell counts came from reference gene primer amplification. Using immunoSEQ multiplex PCR, the repertoire was profiled, and TCRdb retains in-frame clones only, with some absent. From that table come the V and J calls and clone size; the DNA was used to work out D and trimming. This table holds tens of thousands of clones, more than 75% found once. This receptor was taken from a man between 65 and 85 years old with active or convalescent COVID-19. The source material was peripheral blood. The chain links TRBV7-6 to TRBJ2-1, with D possibly being TRBD2 (6 bases). CDR3 sequence reads: CASSIGTVWEDNEQFF. The CDR3 bases are TGTGCCAGCAGCATAGGGACTGTCTGGGAAGACAATGAGCAGTTCTTC.